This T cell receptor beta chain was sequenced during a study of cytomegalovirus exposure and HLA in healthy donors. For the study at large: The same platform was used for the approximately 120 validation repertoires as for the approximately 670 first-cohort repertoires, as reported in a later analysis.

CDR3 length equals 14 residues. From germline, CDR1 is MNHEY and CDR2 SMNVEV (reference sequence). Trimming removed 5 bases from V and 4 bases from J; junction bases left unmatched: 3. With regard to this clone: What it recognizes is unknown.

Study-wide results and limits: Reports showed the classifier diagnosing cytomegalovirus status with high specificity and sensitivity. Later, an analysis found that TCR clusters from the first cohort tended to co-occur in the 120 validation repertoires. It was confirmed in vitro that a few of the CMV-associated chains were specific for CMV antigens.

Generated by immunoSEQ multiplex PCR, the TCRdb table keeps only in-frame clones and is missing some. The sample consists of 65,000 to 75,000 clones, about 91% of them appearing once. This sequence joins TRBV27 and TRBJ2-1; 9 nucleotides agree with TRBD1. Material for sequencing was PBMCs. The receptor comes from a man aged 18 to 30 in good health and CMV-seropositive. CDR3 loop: CASSPTGGYNEQFF. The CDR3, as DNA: TGTGCCAGCAGTCCGACAGGGGGTTACAATGAGCAGTTCTTC.